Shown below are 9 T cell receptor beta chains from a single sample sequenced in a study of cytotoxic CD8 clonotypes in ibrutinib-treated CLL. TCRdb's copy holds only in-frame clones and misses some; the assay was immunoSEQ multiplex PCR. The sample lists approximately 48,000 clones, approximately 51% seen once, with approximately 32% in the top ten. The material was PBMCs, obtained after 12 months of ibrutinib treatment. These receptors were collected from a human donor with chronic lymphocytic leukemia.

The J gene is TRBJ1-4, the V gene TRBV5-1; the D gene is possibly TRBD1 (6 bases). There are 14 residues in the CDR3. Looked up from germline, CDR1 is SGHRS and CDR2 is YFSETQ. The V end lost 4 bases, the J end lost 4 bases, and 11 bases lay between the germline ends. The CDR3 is CASSIDRINEKLFF. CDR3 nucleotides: TGCGCCAGCAGCATAGACAGGATTAATGAAAAACTGTTTTTT. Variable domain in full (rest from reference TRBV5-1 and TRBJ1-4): KAGVTQTPRYLIKTRGQQVTLSCSPISGHRSVSWYQQTPGQGLQFLFEYFSETQRNKGNFPGRFSGRQFSNSRSEMNVSTLELGDSALYLCASSIDRINEKLFFGSGTQLSVL.

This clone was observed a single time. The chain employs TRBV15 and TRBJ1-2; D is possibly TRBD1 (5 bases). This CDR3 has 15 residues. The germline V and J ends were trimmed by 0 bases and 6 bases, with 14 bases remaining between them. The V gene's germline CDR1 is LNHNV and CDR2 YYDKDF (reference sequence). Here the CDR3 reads CATSRETRGEDGYTF. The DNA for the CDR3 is TGTGCCACCAGCAGAGAAACAAGGGGCGAGGATGGCTACACCTTC.

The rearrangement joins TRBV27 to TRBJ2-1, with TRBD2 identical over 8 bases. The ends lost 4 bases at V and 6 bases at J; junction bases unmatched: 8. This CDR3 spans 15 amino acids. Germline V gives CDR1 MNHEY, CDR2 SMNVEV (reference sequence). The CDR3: CASSYPGTSFNEQFF. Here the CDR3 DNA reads TGTGCCAGCAGTTACCCCGGGACTAGTTTCAATGAGCAGTTCTTC.

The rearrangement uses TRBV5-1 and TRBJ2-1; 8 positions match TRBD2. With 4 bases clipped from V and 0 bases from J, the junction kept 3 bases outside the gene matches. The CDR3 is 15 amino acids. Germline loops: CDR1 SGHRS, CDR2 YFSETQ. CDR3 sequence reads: CASSSSGASYNEQFF. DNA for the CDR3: TGCGCCAGCAGCAGTAGCGGGGCCTCCTACAATGAGCAGTTCTTC. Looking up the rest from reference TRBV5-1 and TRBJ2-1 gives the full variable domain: KAGVTQTPRYLIKTRGQQVTLSCSPISGHRSVSWYQQTPGQGLQFLFEYFSETQRNKGNFPGRFSGRQFSNSRSEMNVSTLELGDSALYLCASSSSGASYNEQFFGPGTRLTVL.

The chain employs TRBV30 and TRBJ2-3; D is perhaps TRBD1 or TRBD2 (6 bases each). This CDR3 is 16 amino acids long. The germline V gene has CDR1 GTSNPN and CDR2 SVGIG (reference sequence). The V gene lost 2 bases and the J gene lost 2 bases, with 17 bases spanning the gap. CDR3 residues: CAWSLSGRGLTDTQYF. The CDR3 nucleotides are TGTGCCTGGAGTCTAAGTGGCAGGGGACTCACAGATACGCAGTATTTT.

CDR3 loop: CAWQTASGVYEQYF. The CDR3 DNA is TGTGCCTGGCAGACTGCTAGCGGGGTCTACGAGCAGTACTTC. The rearrangement joins TRBV30 to TRBJ2-7; 9 bases agree with TRBD2. The CDR3 totals 14 residues. Germline assignment: CDR1 GTSNPN and CDR2 SVGIG (reference sequence). V trimming: 5 bases; J trimming: 3 bases; junction bases outside the gene matches: 8.

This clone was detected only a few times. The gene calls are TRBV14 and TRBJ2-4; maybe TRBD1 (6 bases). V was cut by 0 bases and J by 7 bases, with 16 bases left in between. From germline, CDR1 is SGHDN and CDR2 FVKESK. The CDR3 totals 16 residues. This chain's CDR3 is CASSQEDSPQRNIQYF. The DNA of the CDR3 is TGTGCCAGCAGCCAAGAGGACAGTCCTCAGCGCAACATTCAGTACTTC.

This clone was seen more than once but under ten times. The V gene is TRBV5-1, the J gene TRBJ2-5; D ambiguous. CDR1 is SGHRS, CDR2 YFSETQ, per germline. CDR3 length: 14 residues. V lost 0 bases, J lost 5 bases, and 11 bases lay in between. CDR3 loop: CASSLASLVETQYF. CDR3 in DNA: TGCGCCAGCAGCTTGGCGAGCTTAGTGGAGACCCAGTACTTC. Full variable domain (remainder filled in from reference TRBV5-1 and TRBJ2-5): KAGVTQTPRYLIKTRGQQVTLSCSPISGHRSVSWYQQTPGQGLQFLFEYFSETQRNKGNFPGRFSGRQFSNSRSEMNVSTLELGDSALYLCASSLASLVETQYFGPGTRLLVL.

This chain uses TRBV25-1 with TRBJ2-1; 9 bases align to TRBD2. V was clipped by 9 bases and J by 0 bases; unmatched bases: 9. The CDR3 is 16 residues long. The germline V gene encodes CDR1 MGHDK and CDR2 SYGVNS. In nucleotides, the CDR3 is TGTGCCAGTTCTCGGGGTAGCGGGAGCTCCTACAATGAGCAGTTCTTC. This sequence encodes CASSRGSGSSYNEQFF.